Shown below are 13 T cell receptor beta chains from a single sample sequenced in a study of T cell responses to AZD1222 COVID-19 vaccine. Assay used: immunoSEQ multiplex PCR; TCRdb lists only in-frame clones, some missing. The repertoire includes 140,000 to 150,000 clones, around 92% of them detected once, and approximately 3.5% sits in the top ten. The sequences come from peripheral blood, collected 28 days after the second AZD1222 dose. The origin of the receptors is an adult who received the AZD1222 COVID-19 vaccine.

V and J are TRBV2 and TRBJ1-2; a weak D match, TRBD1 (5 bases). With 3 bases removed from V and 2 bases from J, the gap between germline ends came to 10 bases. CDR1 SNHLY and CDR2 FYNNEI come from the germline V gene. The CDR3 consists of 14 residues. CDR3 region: CASSEPPGNYGYTF. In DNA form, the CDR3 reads TGTGCCAGCAGTGAGCCTCCAGGGAACTATGGCTACACCTTC.

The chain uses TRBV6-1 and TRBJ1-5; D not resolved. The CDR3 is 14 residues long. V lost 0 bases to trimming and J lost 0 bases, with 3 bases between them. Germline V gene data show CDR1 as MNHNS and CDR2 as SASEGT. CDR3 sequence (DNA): TGTGCCAGCAGTGAAGCCTATAGCAATCAGCCCCAGCATTTT. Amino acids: CASSEAYSNQPQHF.

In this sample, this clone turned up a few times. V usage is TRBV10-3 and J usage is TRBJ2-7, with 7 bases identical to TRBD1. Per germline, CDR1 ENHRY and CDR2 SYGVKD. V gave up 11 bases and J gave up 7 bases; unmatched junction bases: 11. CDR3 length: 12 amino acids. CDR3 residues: CASRQGSGEQYF. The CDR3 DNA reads TGTGCCTCCCGACAGGGCTCGGGGGAGCAGTACTTC.

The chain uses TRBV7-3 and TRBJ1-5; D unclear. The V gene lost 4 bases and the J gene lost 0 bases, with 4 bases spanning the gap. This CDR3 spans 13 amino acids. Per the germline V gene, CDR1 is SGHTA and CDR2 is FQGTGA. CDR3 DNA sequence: TGTGCCAGCAGCTGGGATAGCAATCAGCCCCAGCATTTT. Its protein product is CASSWDSNQPQHF.

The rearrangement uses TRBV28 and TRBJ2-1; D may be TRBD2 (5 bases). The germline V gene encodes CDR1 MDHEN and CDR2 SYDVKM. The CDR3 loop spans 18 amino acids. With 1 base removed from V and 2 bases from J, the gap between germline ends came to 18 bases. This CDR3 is CASSLSMFSGRAYNEQFF. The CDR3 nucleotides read TGTGCCAGCAGTTTATCGATGTTCAGCGGCCGCGCCTACAATGAGCAGTTCTTC.

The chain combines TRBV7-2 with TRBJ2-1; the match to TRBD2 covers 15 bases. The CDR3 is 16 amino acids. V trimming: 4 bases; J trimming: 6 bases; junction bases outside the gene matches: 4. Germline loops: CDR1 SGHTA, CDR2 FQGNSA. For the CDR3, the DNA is TGTGCCAGCAGCTCACCGGGACTAGCGGGGGGCAATGAGCAGTTCTTC. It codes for CASSSPGLAGGNEQFF.

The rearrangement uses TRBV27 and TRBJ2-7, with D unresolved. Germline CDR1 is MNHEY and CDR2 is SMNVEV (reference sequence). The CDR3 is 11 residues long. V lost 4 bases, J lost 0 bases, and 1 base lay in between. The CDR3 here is CASSSSYEQYF. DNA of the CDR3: TGTGCCAGCAGTTCCTCCTACGAGCAGTACTTC.

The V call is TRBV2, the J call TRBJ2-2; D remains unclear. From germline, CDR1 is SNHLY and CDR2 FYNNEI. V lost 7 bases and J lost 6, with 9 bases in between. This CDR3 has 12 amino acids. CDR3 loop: CASIAAPGELFF. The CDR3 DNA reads TGTGCCAGCATCGCGGCCCCCGGGGAGCTGTTTTTT. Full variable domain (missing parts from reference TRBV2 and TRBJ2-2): EPEVTQTPSHQVTQMGQEVILRCVPISNHLYFYWYRQILGQKVEFLVSFYNNEISEKSEIFDDQFSVERPDGSNFTLKIRSTKLEDSAMYFCASIAAPGELFFGEGSRLTVL.

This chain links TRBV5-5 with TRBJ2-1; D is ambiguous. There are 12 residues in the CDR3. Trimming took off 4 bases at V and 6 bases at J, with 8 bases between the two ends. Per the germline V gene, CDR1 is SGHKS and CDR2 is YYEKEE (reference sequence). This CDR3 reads CASSVSVNEQFF. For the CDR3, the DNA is TGTGCCAGCAGCGTCTCAGTCAATGAGCAGTTCTTC.

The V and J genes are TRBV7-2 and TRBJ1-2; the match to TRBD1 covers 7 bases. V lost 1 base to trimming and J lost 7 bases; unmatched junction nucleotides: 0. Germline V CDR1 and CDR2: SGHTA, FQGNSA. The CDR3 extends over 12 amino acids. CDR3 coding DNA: TGTGCCAGCAGCTTAGACAGGGGTGGCTACACCTTC. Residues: CASSLDRGGYTF. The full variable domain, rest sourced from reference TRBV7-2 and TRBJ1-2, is GAGVSQSPSNKVTEKGKDVELRCDPISGHTALYWYRQSLGQGLEFLIYFQGNSAPDKSGLPSDRFSAERTGGSVSTLTIQRTQQEDSAVYLCASSLDRGGYTFGSGTRLTVV.

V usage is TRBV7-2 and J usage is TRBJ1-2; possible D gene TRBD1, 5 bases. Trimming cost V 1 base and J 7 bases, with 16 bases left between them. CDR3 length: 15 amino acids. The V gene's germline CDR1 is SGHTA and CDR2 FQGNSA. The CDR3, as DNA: TGTGCCAGCAGCTTAGTGGGACCGTCGGGGTCTGGCTACACCTTC. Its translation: CASSLVGPSGSGYTF.

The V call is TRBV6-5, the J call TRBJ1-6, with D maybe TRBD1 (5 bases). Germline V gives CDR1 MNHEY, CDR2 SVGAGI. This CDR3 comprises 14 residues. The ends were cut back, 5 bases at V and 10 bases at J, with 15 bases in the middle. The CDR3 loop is CASSRQILDSPLHF. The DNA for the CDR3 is TGTGCCAGCAGTCGACAGATACTGGACTCACCCCTCCACTTT.

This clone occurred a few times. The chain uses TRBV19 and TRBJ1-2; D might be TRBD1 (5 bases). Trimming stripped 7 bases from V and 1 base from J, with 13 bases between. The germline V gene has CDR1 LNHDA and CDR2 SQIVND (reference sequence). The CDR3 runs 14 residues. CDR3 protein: CASTGPTLNYGYTF. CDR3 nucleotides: TGTGCCAGTACGGGACCGACACTTAACTATGGCTACACCTTC.